These 3 T cell receptor beta chains originate from one sample sequenced in a study of cytomegalovirus exposure and HLA in healthy donors. PCR primers comprised 60 Vbeta and 13 Jbeta primers. The method was immunoSEQ multiplex PCR; TCRdb's version includes in-frame clones alone and lacks a portion of them. This sample has roughly 160,000 clones; over 75% occur once, and the top ten carry around 1.6%. What was sequenced was PBMCs. The origin of the receptors is a woman in her 30s in good health and CMV-seronegative.

The chain links TRBV27 to TRBJ2-1; TRBD2 aligns across 11 bases. The V gene's germline CDR1 is MNHEY and CDR2 SMNVEV (reference sequence). The CDR3 length is 17 residues. The trim removed 5 bases at V and 10 bases at J, leaving 16 bases unmatched. The CDR3 DNA is TGTGCCAGCAGTATCGGCTCCATTAGACTAGCGGGACGAGAGCAGTTCTTC. This sequence encodes CASSIGSIRLAGREQFF.

CDR3 protein: CASGGFSGTSGRGRAGELFF. CDR3 coding DNA: TGTGCCAGTGGGGGCTTCTCCGGGACTAGCGGGAGGGGTCGGGCCGGGGAGCTGTTTTTT. The chain couples TRBV19 to TRBJ2-2; 16 nucleotides line up with TRBD2. The CDR3 covers 20 residues. V trimming: 8 bases; J trimming: 6 bases; junction bases outside the gene matches: 18. The V gene's germline CDR1 is LNHDA and CDR2 SQIVND (reference sequence).

The J gene is TRBJ2-2, the V gene TRBV28; 10 bases are shared with TRBD2. V trimming: 5 bases; J trimming: 5 bases; junction bases outside the gene matches: 5. The CDR3 contains 15 residues. Germline V lookup: CDR1 MDHEN, CDR2 SYDVKM. DNA of the CDR3: TGTGCCAGCAGTCTTAGCGGGAGGATAACCGGGGAGCTGTTTTTT. Translated, it gives CASSLSGRITGELFF.